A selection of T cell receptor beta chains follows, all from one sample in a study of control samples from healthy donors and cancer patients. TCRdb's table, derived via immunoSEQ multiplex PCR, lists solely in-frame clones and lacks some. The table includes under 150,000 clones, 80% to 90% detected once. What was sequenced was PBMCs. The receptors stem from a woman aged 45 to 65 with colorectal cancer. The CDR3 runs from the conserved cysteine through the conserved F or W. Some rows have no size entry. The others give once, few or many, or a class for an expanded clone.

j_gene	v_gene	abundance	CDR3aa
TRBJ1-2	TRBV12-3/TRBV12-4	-	CASSYGTGDGYTF
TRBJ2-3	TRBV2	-	CASSEGWFTDTQYF
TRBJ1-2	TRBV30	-	CAWRRGDRGGYGYTF
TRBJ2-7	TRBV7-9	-	CASSFSLAGAYEQYF
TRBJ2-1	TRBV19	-	CASSNQIGDEQFF
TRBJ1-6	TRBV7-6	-	CASSSGQENSPLHF
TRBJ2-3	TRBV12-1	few	CASSWTSATDTQYF
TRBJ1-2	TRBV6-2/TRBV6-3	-	CASSYPTGGYYGYTF
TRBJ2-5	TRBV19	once	CASSITLAGAQETQYF
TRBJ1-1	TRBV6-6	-	CASSTNVRENTEAFF
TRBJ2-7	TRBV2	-	CASSIWDRGTSSYEQYF
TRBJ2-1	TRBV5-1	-	CASSSLNGRAKYNEQFF
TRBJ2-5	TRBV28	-	CASREGLAGPQETQYF
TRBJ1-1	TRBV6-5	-	CASHQHTEAFF
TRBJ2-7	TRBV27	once	CASSITSESYEQYF
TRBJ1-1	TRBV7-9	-	CASSIRGPTEAFF
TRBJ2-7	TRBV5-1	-	CASSLTWGALYEQYF
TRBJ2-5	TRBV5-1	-	CASSLGGGETQYF
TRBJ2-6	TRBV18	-	CASSRVRQGTGANVLTF
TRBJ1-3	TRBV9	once	CASSEGSSGNTIYF
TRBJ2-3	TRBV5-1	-	CASSADVTQYF
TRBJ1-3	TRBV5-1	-	CASSLTGTSGNTIYF
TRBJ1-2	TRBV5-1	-	CASSLPPPGFIDGYTF
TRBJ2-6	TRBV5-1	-	CASHDRAGANVLTF
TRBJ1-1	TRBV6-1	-	CASSELTNTEAFF
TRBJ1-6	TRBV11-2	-	CASSSNRGPLHF
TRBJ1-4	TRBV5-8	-	CASSLWGAGGEKLFF
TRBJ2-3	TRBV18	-	CASSPEQGPSDTQYF
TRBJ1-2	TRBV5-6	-	CASSPRTGYGYTF
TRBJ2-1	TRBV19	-	CASSPLLAGNYRINEQFF
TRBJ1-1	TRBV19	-	CASSINRGQGSSDTEAFF
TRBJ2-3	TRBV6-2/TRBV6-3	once	CASSYYRDTQYF
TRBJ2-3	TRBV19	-	CASSSVRAGTDTQYF
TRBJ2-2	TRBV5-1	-	CASSEGQGFAGELFF
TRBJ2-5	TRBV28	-	CASSSSRDSLKTQYF
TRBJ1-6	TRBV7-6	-	CASSFLRDRGSWSPLHF
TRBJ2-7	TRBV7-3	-	CASSSRGRGEQYF
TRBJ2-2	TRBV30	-	CAAGGRTGELFF
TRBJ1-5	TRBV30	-	CAWSLGSNQPQHF
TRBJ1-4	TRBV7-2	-	CASSLLFRDRGEKLFF
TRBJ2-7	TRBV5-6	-	CASSLPGAYYEQYF
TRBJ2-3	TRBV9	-	CASSVVGGSTDTQYF
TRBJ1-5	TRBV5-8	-	CASSSTRGFQPQHF
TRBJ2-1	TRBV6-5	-	CASSYTLLSSYNEQFF
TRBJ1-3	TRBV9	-	CASSAQPGRGRVGNTIYF
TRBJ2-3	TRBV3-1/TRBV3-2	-	CASSQEGRQYF
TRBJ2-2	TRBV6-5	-	CASTRGPTNTGELFF
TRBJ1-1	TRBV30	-	CAWNLNLGGNTEAFF
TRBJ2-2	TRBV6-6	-	CASRQRTGVAGELFF
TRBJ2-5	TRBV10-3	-	CAISEGETQYF
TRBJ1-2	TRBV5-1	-	CASRDSGGYTF